This TCR beta chain was observed in a study of T cells in localized non-small cell lung cancer. Repertoires were generated with immunoSEQ multiplex PCR, while TCRdb's copy carries only in-frame clones and drops some. This sample has around 26,000 clones; 80% to 95% occur once, and the top ten carry roughly 0.99%. On this clone: The antigen is undetermined.

Study-wide findings and caveats: Higher blood T cell density went with longer overall survival. Compared with tumor, uninvolved adjacent lung displayed greater T cell clonality, ranking highest overall.

This CDR3 region has 15 residues. Trimming left V 3 bases short and J 2 bases short, with 8 bases between. The germline V gene has CDR1 MDHEN and CDR2 SYDVKM. The sequence derives from a woman aged 40 to 75 with stage I lung adenocarcinoma. The J gene is TRBJ2-6, the V gene TRBV28, with D maybe TRBD2 (6 bases). The sample in question was peripheral blood, obtained before any cancer treatment. CDR3 nucleotides: TGTGCCAGCAGTTTTGGAGGGACTGGGGCCAACGTCCTGACTTTC. It is translated as CASSFGGTGANVLTF.